Below, 25 T cell receptor beta chains from the same sample are listed, as sequenced in a study of shared clonotypes between healthy human individuals. TCRdb keeps only in-frame clones here, not all; method: immunoSEQ multiplex PCR. The top ten hold 0.13% to 0.15% of the sample, which has 2,500,000 or so clones, 90% to 95% seen once. The sequenced sample was naive CD4+ T cells sorted from blood. The subset is: CD45RA+ positively selected. These receptors were obtained from a man between 18 and 29 years old in good health.

The chain uses TRBV7-2 and TRBJ2-3, with TRBD2 matching 10 bases. Germline V gene data show CDR1 as SGHTA and CDR2 as FQGNSA. V was pared by 5 bases and J by 1 base, with 6 bases of the junction left unmatched. This CDR3 spans 16 amino acids. The CDR3: CASSRSGLAGTDTQYF. CDR3 DNA: TGTGCCAGCAGCCGCAGCGGACTAGCGGGCACAGATACGCAGTATTTT.

The V call is TRBV7-9, the J call TRBJ2-1; 10 bases line up with TRBD2. Germline V CDR1 and CDR2: SEHNR, FQNEAQ (reference sequence). After removal of 3 bases from V and 6 bases from J, the junction contained 8 bases not matched to a gene. There are 16 residues in the CDR3. The CDR3 loop is CASSFRLAGDGNEQFF. DNA of the CDR3: TGTGCCAGCAGCTTCCGCCTAGCGGGAGATGGCAATGAGCAGTTCTTC.

This clone is a singleton in its sample. CDR3 nucleotide sequence: TGCGCCAGCAGCTTGGCCCCAACAGGCGGCAATCAGCCCCAGCATTTT. It is translated as CASSLAPTGGNQPQHF. The rearrangement links TRBV5-1 to TRBJ1-5; a weak D match, TRBD1 (5 bases). V gave up 0 bases and J gave up 2 bases, with 12 bases separating them. In germline, CDR1 is SGHRS, CDR2 YFSETQ. CDR3 length equals 16 residues.

The chain employs TRBV11-3 and TRBJ2-2, with a tentative D call TRBD2 (6 bases). The CDR3 totals 17 residues. Germline CDR1 SGHNT, CDR2 YENEEA. The germline V and J ends were trimmed by 0 bases and 3 bases, with 14 bases remaining between them. The CDR3 sequence: CASSLDFSRGYTGELFF. CDR3 in DNA: TGTGCCAGCAGCTTAGATTTTTCGCGGGGATACACCGGGGAGCTGTTTTTT. The full variable domain, in which reference TRBV11-3 and TRBJ2-2 provide the parts outside the CDR3, is EAGVVQSPRYKIIEKKQPVAFWCNPISGHNTLYWYLQNLGQGPELLIRYENEEAVDDSQLPKDRFSAERLKGVDSTLKIQPAELGDSAVYLCASSLDFSRGYTGELFFGEGSRLTVL.

This clone was counted a single time. This sequence joins TRBV7-9 and TRBJ2-5, with 8 positions matching TRBD1. The germline V gene encodes CDR1 SEHNR and CDR2 FQNEAQ (reference sequence). The J segment lost 5 bases and the V segment lost 5 bases, leaving 10 bases of the junction unmatched. The CDR3 consists of 15 residues. The CDR3: CASSPTGQGFETQYF. The CDR3 region has the DNA TGTGCCAGCAGCCCTACTGGACAGGGTTTCGAGACCCAGTACTTC.

This chain uses TRBV5-1 with TRBJ1-6; D is unclear. The CDR3 consists of 14 residues. V dropped 3 bases and J dropped 0 bases, with 4 bases sitting between them. CDR1 and CDR2 (germline): SGHRS, YFSETQ. CDR3: CASSYGSYNSPLHF. Here the CDR3 DNA reads TGCGCCAGCAGCTACGGCTCCTATAATTCACCCCTCCACTTT. Full variable domain (outside the CDR3, taken from reference TRBV5-1 and TRBJ1-6): KAGVTQTPRYLIKTRGQQVTLSCSPISGHRSVSWYQQTPGQGLQFLFEYFSETQRNKGNFPGRFSGRQFSNSRSEMNVSTLELGDSALYLCASSYGSYNSPLHFGNGTRLTVT.

The chain joins TRBV28 to TRBJ2-3, with 9 bases fitting TRBD2. Germline CDR1 reads MDHEN; CDR2 reads SYDVKM. This CDR3 contains 15 residues. Unmatched junction bases numbered 8, after V lost 8 bases and J lost 2 bases. CDR3 DNA sequence: TGTGCCAGCGGGCGGGGGGGCCAACCCACAGATACGCAGTATTTT. This gives the protein CASGRGGQPTDTQYF.

The chain recombines TRBV7-8 with TRBJ2-3; no definite D call. The CDR3 is made up of 17 amino acids. CDR1 is SGHVS and CDR2 is FQNEAQ in the germline V gene. Trimming pared 3 bases from V and 5 bases from J, leaving 21 bases between. CDR3 loop: CASSFVQEQLVGDTQYF. CDR3 DNA: TGTGCCAGCAGCTTTGTCCAGGAGCAGCTCGTAGGAGATACGCAGTATTTT.

This chain uses TRBV7-2 with TRBJ2-3; D is unresolved. The germline V and J ends were trimmed by 6 bases and 7 bases, with 14 bases remaining between them. The CDR3 has 13 residues. The V gene's germline CDR1 is SGHTA and CDR2 FQGNSA. The CDR3 DNA is TGTGCCAGCAGTGTTATGGGGTGGAATACGCAGTATTTT. It specifies CASSVMGWNTQYF.

The chain couples TRBV6-1 to TRBJ1-3, with no clear D. This CDR3 is built from 14 residues. Germline CDR1 reads MNHNS; CDR2 reads SASEGT. V was shortened by 5 bases and J by 0 bases, with 8 bases between the two germline ends. The chain's CDR3 is CASSPLLSGNTIYF. CDR3 in DNA: TGTGCCAGCAGTCCGCTCCTCTCTGGAAACACCATATATTTT.

This sequence joins TRBV23-1 and TRBJ2-3; D might be TRBD2 (5 bases). TRBV23-1 is an open reading frame, and its role is uncertain. Trimming cost V 3 bases and J 2 bases, with 21 bases left between them. CDR3 length equals 18 residues. CDR3 in amino acids: CASSHPTESREYTDTQYF. Written as DNA, the CDR3 is TGCGCCAGCAGTCATCCTACCGAATCGAGGGAATACACAGATACGCAGTATTTT.

There are a few counts of this clone. The chain couples TRBV2 to TRBJ1-1; tentative D call: TRBD1 (5 bases). CDR1 and CDR2 from the germline V gene are SNHLY and FYNNEI. The ends were cut back, 9 bases at V and 5 bases at J, with 19 bases in the middle. The CDR3 length is 14 residues. The CDR3 nucleotides read TGTGCCAGTACCTCCCGGGGGGAGGGGACTGAAGCTTTCTTT. Translating it yields CASTSRGEGTEAFF.

J is TRBJ1-3 and V is TRBV7-3; tentative D call: TRBD1 (6 bases). Trimming stripped 2 bases from V and 3 bases from J, with 11 bases between. The CDR3 totals 15 residues. Germline values: CDR1 SGHTA, CDR2 FQGTGA. This chain's CDR3 is CASSLAGADGNTIYF. The CDR3 DNA is TGTGCCAGCAGCTTAGCGGGGGCTGATGGAAACACCATATATTTT.

A few counts support this clone. The chain links TRBV11-1 to TRBJ1-6; 8 bases are a match to TRBD1. J gave up 5 bases and V 5 bases, and 8 bases lay outside the gene matches. The CDR3 covers 16 residues. Germline CDR1 is SGHAT and CDR2 is FQDESV (reference sequence). The CDR3 nucleotides are TGTGCCAGCAGCGCGGCGGACAGGGAAGATAATTCACCCCTCCACTTT. This gives the protein CASSAADREDNSPLHF.

This rearrangement joins TRBV7-3 to TRBJ1-1; D perhaps matches TRBD1 (6 bases). Trimming took 2 bases from V and 5 from J, leaving 12 bases between them. Germline assignment: CDR1 SGHTA and CDR2 FQGTGA. The CDR3 contains 14 residues. CDR3 in amino acids: CASSLVPGETEAFF. CDR3 in DNA: TGTGCCAGCAGCTTAGTCCCAGGGGAAACTGAAGCTTTCTTT.

This sequence joins TRBV6-1 and TRBJ2-5, with D hard to call. The germline gives CDR1 MNHNS, CDR2 SASEGT. This CDR3 has 14 residues. Trimming removed 5 bases from V and 0 bases from J, with 10 bases in between. In DNA, the CDR3 is TGTGCCAGCAGTTGGAGAGCGAACCAAGAGACCCAGTACTTC. This codes for CASSWRANQETQYF.

The chain employs TRBV5-1 and TRBJ2-3; D call uncertain. CDR3 size: 15 residues. In germline, CDR1 is SGHRS, CDR2 YFSETQ. V shed 4 bases and J shed 1 base, with 13 bases lying between them. In DNA, the CDR3 is TGCGCCAGCAGCAAACTACCCCTAGGCACAGATACGCAGTATTTT. This codes for CASSKLPLGTDTQYF.

The chain is built from TRBV5-6 and TRBJ2-5; D is unclear. V was clipped by 4 bases and J by 1 base, with 17 bases between them. The CDR3 loop spans 16 amino acids. Germline V gene sequence: CDR1 SGHDT, CDR2 YYEEEE. This chain's CDR3 is CASSQRLTGFQETQYF. CDR3 coding DNA: TGTGCCAGCAGCCAGAGGCTCACGGGCTTCCAAGAGACCCAGTACTTC.

V and J are TRBV10-3 and TRBJ2-5, with 12 bases lining up with TRBD1. Losses at the gene ends were 5 bases for V and 11 bases for J; bases not matched to a gene: 12. The CDR3 length is 15 residues. CDR1 is ENHRY, CDR2 SYGVKD, per germline. For the CDR3, the DNA is TGTGCCATCAGTCAGGGACAGGGGGCGGAGGGGGAGCAGTACTTC. It specifies CAISQGQGAEGEQYF.

This clone was seen just once. J is TRBJ2-2 and V is TRBV5-4; TRBD2 is a possible D gene (5 bases). The CDR3 has 13 amino acids. With 5 bases removed from V and 3 bases from J, the gap between germline ends came to 8 bases. CDR1 and CDR2 (germline): SGHNT, YYREEE (reference sequence). CDR3 sequence reads: CASREADTGELFF. In DNA form, the CDR3 reads TGTGCCAGCAGGGAGGCGGACACCGGGGAGCTGTTTTTT.

The gene calls are TRBV11-2 and TRBJ1-1; 8 nucleotides align to TRBD1. The CDR3 has 13 residues. Germline V CDR1 and CDR2: SGHAT, FQNNGV. V lost 6 bases and J lost 6; bases outside the gene matches: 6. The CDR3 DNA sequence: TGTGCCAGCAGATTCACAGGGGGGTCTGAAGCTTTCTTT. Its translation: CASRFTGGSEAFF. The full variable domain, rest sourced from reference TRBV11-2 and TRBJ1-1, is EAGVAQSPRYKIIEKRQSVAFWCNPISGHATLYWYQQILGQGPKLLIQFQNNGVVDDSQLPKDRFSAERLKGVDSTLKIQPAKLEDSAVYLCASRFTGGSEAFFGQGTRLTVV.

The chain uses TRBV27 and TRBJ1-2; D is uncertain. This CDR3 spans 16 amino acids. The V gene's germline CDR1 is MNHEY and CDR2 SMNVEV (reference sequence). Trimming left V 9 bases short and J 5 bases short, with 25 bases between. The CDR3 DNA is TGTGCCAGGATCGGTTTTAGGGCCGGAGAACGATATGGCTACACCTTC. As protein: CARIGFRAGERYGYTF.

To note about this clone: This same CDR3 is encoded by further DNA sequences in the sample. The chain combines TRBV9 with TRBJ1-1, with D perhaps TRBD1 (6 bases). The CDR3 consists of 14 residues. The germline CDR1 and CDR2 sequences are SGDLS and YYNGEE. The V and J ends lost 1 base and 2 bases respectively, with 9 bases between them. In DNA, the CDR3 is TGTGCCAGCAGCGTAACGGGGGCCAACACTGAAGCTTTCTTT. Protein product: CASSVTGANTEAFF.

V usage is TRBV7-9 and J usage is TRBJ1-3; D unresolved. The V and J ends lost 0 bases and 4 bases respectively, with 10 bases between them. The CDR3 sequence is 15 residues long. Germline V gives CDR1 SEHNR, CDR2 FQNEAQ (reference sequence). The CDR3 reads CASSLAGLGGNTIYF. Here the CDR3 DNA reads TGTGCCAGCAGCTTAGCCGGGCTGGGCGGAAACACCATATATTTT.

This clone occurred a few times. This chain links TRBV30 with TRBJ1-4, with 10 bases fitting TRBD1. The trim removed 3 bases at V and 8 bases at J, leaving 6 bases unmatched. CDR3 length: 14 amino acids. Germline CDR1 reads GTSNPN; CDR2 reads SVGIG (reference sequence). The CDR3 region is CAWSLTGGLEKLFF. DNA for the CDR3: TGTGCCTGGAGCCTGACAGGGGGCTTGGAAAAACTGTTTTTT.